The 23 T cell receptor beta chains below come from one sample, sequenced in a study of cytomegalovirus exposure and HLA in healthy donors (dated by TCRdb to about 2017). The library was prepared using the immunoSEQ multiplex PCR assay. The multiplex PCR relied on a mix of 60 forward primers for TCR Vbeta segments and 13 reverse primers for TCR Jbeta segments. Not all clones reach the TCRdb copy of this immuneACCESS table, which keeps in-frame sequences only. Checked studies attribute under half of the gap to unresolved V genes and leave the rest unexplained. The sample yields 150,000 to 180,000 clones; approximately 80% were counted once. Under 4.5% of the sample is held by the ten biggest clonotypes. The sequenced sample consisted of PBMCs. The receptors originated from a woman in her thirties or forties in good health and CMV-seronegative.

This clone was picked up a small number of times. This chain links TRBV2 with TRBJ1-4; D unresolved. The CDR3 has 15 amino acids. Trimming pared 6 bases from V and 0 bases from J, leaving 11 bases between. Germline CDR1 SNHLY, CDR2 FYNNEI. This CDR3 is CASSAGSATNEKLFF. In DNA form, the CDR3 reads TGTGCCAGCAGCGCCGGGTCTGCAACTAATGAAAAACTGTTTTTT.

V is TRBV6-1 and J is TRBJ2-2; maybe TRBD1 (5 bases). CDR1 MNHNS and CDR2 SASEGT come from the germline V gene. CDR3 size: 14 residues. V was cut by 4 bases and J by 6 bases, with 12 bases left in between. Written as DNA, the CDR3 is TGTGCCAGCAGTGTAAGGCAGGGCGCCGGGGAGCTGTTTTTT. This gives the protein CASSVRQGAGELFF.

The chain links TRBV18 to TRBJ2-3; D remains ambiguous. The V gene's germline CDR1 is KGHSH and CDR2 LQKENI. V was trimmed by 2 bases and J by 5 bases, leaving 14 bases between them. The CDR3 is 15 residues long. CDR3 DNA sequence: TGTGCCAGCTCACCAGAGCTTGTGTTCCAAGATACGCAGTATTTT. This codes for CASSPELVFQDTQYF.

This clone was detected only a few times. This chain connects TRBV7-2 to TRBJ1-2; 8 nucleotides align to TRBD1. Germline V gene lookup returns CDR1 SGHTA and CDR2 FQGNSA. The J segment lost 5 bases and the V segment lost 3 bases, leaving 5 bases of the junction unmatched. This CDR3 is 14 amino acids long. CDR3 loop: CASSFGQGGYGYTF. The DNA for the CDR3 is TGTGCCAGCAGCTTCGGACAGGGCGGGTATGGCTACACCTTC.

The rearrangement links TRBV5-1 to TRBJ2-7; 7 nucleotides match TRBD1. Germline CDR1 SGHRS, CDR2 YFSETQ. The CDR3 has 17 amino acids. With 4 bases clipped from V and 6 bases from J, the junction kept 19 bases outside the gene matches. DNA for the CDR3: TGCGCCAGCAGCCACTCCGGGACAGCCACAATACAGTCCGAGCAGTACTTC. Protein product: CASSHSGTATIQSEQYF.

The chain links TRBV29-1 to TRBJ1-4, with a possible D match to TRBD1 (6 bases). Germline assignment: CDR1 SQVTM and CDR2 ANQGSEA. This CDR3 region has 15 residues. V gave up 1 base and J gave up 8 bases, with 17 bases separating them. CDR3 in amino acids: CSVEVGGGLGEKLFF. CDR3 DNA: TGCAGCGTTGAAGTTGGGGGGGGGCTCGGGGAAAAACTGTTTTTT.

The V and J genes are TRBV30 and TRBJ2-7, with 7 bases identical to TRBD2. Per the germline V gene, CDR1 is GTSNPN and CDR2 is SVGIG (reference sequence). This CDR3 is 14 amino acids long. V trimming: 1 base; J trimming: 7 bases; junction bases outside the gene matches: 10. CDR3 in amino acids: CAWSEPGRQREQYF. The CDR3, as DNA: TGTGCCTGGAGTGAACCCGGGAGGCAAAGGGAGCAGTACTTC.

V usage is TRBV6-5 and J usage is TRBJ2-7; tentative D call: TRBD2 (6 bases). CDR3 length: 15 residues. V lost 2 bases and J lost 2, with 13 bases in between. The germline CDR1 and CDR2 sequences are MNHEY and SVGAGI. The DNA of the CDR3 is TGTGCCAGCAGTTACCGGGACTCACTAACCTACGAGCAGTACTTC. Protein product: CASSYRDSLTYEQYF.

The CDR3 here is CAISESNVPANYGYTF. CDR3 sequence (DNA): TGTGCCATCAGTGAGTCGAACGTTCCGGCTAACTATGGCTACACCTTC. The rearrangement joins TRBV10-3 to TRBJ1-2; D not resolved. This CDR3 contains 16 residues. CDR1 ENHRY and CDR2 SYGVKD come from the germline V gene. V was pared by 0 bases and J by 0 bases, with 11 bases between.

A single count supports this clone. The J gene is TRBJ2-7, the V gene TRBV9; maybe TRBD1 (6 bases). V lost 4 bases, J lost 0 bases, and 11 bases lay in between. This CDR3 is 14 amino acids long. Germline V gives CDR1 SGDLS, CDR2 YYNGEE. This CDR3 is CASSTRTDSYEQYF. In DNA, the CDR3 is TGTGCCAGCAGCACAAGGACAGACTCCTACGAGCAGTACTTC.

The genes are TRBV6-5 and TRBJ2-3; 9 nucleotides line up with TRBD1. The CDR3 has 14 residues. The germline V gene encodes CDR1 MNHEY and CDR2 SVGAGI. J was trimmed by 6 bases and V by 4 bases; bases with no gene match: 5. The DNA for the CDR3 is TGTGCCAGCAGTTCCGGGACAGGGCTTGATACGCAGTATTTT. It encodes CASSSGTGLDTQYF.

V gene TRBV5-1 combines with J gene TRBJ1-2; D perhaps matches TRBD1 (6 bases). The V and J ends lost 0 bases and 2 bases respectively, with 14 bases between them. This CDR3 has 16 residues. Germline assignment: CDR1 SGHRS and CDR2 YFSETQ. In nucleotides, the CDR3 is TGCGCCAGCAGCTTGGCCAACACAGGGATCAACTATGGCTACACCTTC. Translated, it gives CASSLANTGINYGYTF. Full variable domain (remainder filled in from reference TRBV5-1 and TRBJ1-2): KAGVTQTPRYLIKTRGQQVTLSCSPISGHRSVSWYQQTPGQGLQFLFEYFSETQRNKGNFPGRFSGRQFSNSRSEMNVSTLELGDSALYLCASSLANTGINYGYTFGSGTRLTVV.

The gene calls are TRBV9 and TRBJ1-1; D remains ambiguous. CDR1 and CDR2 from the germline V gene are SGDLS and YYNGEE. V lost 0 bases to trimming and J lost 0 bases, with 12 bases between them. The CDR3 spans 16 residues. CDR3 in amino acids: CASSVAAASMNTEAFF. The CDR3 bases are TGTGCCAGCAGCGTAGCGGCGGCTTCCATGAACACTGAAGCTTTCTTT.

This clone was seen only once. The CDR3 DNA follows: TGTGCCATCGGGACTAGGGGGACGGGGAATGAGCAGTTCTTC. This encodes CAIGTRGTGNEQFF. The V gene is TRBV10-3, the J gene TRBJ2-1; 8 bases match TRBD2. Germline CDR1 and CDR2: ENHRY and SYGVKD. V was clipped by 8 bases and J by 7 bases; unmatched bases: 10. The CDR3 has 14 residues.

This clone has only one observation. CDR3 amino acids: CASSPLGDTRYEQYF. CDR3 bases: TGTGCCAGCAGCCCCCTCGGGGACACACGCTACGAGCAGTACTTC. The rearrangement joins TRBV7-2 to TRBJ2-7; D might be TRBD1 (6 bases). Trimming pared 5 bases from V and 3 bases from J, leaving 17 bases between. Per germline, CDR1 SGHTA and CDR2 FQGNSA. This CDR3 comprises 15 residues.

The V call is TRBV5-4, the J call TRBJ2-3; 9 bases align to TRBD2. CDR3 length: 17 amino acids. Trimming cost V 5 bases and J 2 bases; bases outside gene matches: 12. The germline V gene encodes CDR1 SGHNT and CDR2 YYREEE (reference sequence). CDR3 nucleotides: TGTGCCAGCAGTCTCTTTAGCGGGAGCGCTTTCACAGATACGCAGTATTTT. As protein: CASSLFSGSAFTDTQYF.

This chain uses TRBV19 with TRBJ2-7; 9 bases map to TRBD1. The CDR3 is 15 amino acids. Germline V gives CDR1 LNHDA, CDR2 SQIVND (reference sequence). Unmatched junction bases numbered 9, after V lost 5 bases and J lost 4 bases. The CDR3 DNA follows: TGTGCCAGTAGTGATCCCGGGACAGGGATTTACGAGCAGTACTTC. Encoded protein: CASSDPGTGIYEQYF.

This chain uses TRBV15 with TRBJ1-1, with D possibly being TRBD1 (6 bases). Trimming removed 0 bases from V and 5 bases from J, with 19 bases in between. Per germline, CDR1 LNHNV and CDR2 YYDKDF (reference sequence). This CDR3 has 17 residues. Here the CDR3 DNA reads TGTGCCACCAGCAGAGAGAGTGGGGTGGGGGCAGGGACTGAAGCTTTCTTT. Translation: CATSRESGVGAGTEAFF.

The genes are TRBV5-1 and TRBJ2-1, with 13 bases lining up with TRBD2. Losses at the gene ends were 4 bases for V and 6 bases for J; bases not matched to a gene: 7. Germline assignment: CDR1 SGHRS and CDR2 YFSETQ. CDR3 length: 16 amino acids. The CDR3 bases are TGCGCCAGCAGCCAGTTTACTAGCGGGAGGGCCAATGAGCAGTTCTTC. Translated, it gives CASSQFTSGRANEQFF.

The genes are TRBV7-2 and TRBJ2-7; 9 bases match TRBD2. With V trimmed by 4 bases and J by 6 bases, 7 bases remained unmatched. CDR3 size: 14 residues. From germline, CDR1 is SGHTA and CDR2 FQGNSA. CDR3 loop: CASSSGLAIGEQYF. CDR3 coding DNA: TGTGCCAGCAGCTCAGGACTAGCGATCGGCGAGCAGTACTTC.

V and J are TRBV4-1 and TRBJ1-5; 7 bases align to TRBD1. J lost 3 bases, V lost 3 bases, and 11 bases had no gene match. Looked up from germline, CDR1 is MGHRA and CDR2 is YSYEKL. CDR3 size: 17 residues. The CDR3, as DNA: TGCGCCAGCAGCCAGGTTGAACAGGGGATGGCCAATCAGCCCCAGCATTTT. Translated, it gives CASSQVEQGMANQPQHF.

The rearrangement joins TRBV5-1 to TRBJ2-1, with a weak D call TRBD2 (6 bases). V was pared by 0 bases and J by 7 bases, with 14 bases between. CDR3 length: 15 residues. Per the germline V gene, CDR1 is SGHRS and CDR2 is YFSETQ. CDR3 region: CASSLGDFRKNEQFF. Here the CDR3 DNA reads TGCGCCAGCAGCTTGGGGGACTTCCGGAAGAATGAGCAGTTCTTC. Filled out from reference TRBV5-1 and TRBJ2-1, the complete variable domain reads KAGVTQTPRYLIKTRGQQVTLSCSPISGHRSVSWYQQTPGQGLQFLFEYFSETQRNKGNFPGRFSGRQFSNSRSEMNVSTLELGDSALYLCASSLGDFRKNEQFFGPGTRLTVL.

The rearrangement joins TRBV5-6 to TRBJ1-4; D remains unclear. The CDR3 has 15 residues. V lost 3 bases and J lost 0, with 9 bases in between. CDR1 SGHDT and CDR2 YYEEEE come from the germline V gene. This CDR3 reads CASSSLSATNEKLFF. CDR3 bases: TGTGCCAGCAGCTCGCTCAGTGCAACTAATGAAAAACTGTTTTTT. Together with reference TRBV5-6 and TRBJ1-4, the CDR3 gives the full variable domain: DAGVTQSPTHLIKTRGQQVTLRCSPKSGHDTVSWYQQALGQGPQFIFQYYEEEERQRGNFPDRFSGHQFPNYSSELNVNALLLGDSALYLCASSSLSATNEKLFFGSGTQLSVL.